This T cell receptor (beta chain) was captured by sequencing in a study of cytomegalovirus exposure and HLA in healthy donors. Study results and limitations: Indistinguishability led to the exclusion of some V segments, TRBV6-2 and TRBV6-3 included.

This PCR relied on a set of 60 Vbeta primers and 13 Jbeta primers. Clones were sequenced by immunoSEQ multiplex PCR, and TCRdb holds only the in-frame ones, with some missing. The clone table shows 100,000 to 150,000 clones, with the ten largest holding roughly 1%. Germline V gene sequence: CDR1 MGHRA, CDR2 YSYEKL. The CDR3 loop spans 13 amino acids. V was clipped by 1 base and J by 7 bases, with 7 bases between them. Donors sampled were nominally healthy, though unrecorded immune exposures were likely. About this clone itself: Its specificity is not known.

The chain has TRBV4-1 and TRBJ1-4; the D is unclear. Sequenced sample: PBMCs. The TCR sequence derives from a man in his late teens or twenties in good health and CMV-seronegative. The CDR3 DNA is TGCGCCAGCAGCCAAGTTTATCGTGAAAAACTGTTTTTT. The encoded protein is CASSQVYREKLFF.